The 7 T cell receptor beta chains below were found in one sample sequenced in a study of regulatory T cells in long-lasting Graves disease. Specified time point: persistent/refractory GD, antithyroid drugs over 5 years with positive TRAb. RNA extracted from PBMCs served as the sequencing template. Relying on iRepertoire HTBI primers and Arm-PCR of CDR3 regions, the team built TCR beta libraries. TCRdb re-analysed the multiplex PCR reads in MiXCR, keeping a single row per CDR3 protein. The sample consists of 300,000 to 500,000 distinct CDR3 sequences, 20% of them appearing once. The source was peripheral blood mononuclear cells (PBMCs), collected when the disease was refractory, from a patient treated with antithyroid drugs. The origin of the receptors is a female donor with Graves disease.

This clonotype was counted between two and nine times. The chain recombines TRBV7-6 with TRBJ2-5; possible D gene TRBD1, 7 bases. Trimming removed 5 bases at V and 5 bases at J, with 15 bases between. Germline CDR1 SGHVS, CDR2 FNYEAQ. This CDR3 spans 14 amino acids. The CDR3 region has the DNA TGTGCCAGCAGCCGTAACCCAGGGGGGGAGACCCAGTACTTC. As protein: CASSRNPGGETQYF.

V usage is TRBV6-1 and J usage is TRBJ2-1, with unresolved D. V shed 8 bases and J shed 9 bases, with 11 bases lying between them. Germline V CDR1 and CDR2: MNHNS, SASEGT. The CDR3 length is 11 residues. CDR3 bases: TGTGCCAGCGGATACAGCACTGAGCAGTTCTTC. This gives the protein CASGYSTEQFF.

This clonotype appeared many times. V is TRBV2 and J is TRBJ1-5; 8 nucleotides align to TRBD1. V was pared by 9 bases and J by 0 bases, with 7 bases of the junction left unmatched. CDR3 length: 15 residues. CDR1 and CDR2 (germline): SNHLY, FYNNEI. The CDR3 nucleotides read TGTGCCAGTGATTTTGGACAGGGTAGCAATCAGCCCCAGCATTTT. This gives the protein CASDFGQGSNQPQHF.

The chain has TRBV24-1 and TRBJ2-7; 7 nucleotides match TRBD1. This CDR3 region has 12 residues. The V gene end was trimmed by 5 bases and the J gene end by 3 bases; junction bases not matched to a gene: 0. From germline, CDR1 is KGHDR and CDR2 SFDVKD. The CDR3 bases are TGTGCCACCAGTGCAGGGGGCTACGAGCAGTACTTC. This encodes CATSAGGYEQYF.

This clonotype was seen more than once but under ten times. This chain uses TRBV4-3 with TRBJ1-2; D not certain. This CDR3 is built from 14 residues. V dropped 1 base and J dropped 8 bases, with 14 bases sitting between them. Germline CDR1 and CDR2: LGHNA and YSLEER. CDR3 amino acids: CASSQVGTATGYTF. CDR3 coding DNA: TGCGCCAGCAGCCAAGTTGGCACAGCAACCGGCTACACCTTC.

This clonotype was picked up many times. The chain joins TRBV6-1 to TRBJ1-1, with D unclear. V lost 6 bases and J lost 6, with 17 bases in between. The CDR3 spans 14 residues. Germline CDR1 is MNHNS and CDR2 is SASEGT. Written as DNA, the CDR3 is TGTGCCAGCAGCCCCGAACTTGCCGTCCCTGAAGCTTTCTTT. This translates into CASSPELAVPEAFF.

This chain uses TRBV3-1 with TRBJ2-7, with a tentative D call TRBD2 (5 bases). From germline, CDR1 is LGHDT and CDR2 YNNKEL (reference sequence). The V end was cut by 0 bases, the J end by 3 bases, with 9 bases between. The CDR3 consists of 14 residues. The DNA of the CDR3 is TGTGCCAGCAGCCAAGACGCGGGCCTCTACGAGCAGTACTTC. This gives the protein CASSQDAGLYEQYF.